What follows is one T cell receptor beta chain and its context. Its antigen is not known. V lost 0 bases and J lost 9; bases outside the gene matches: 11. The CDR3 extends over 16 amino acids. Germline CDR1 SGHDT, CDR2 YYEEEE. The protocol was immunoSEQ multiplex PCR, while the TCRdb copy is restricted to in-frame clones and leaves out a portion. The profile shows about 350,000 clones, about 85% of them singletons. This record comes from a study of Ad26.COV2.S vaccination and SARS-CoV-2 variants. Study-wide context: The Ad26.COV2.S arm of the COV1001 trial was where the donor was placed. The study gave Ad26.COV2.S intramuscularly, once or twice 56 days apart. Study-wide findings and caveats: Those who received the vaccine showed greater spike-specific TCR breadth than those given placebo.

This sample's treatment: approximately 18 received Ad26.COV2.S at low or high dose, single or two shots; 5 received placebo; per-sample allocation not given. Sampling was done on day 63 after the first vaccine or placebo injection. Boston supplied an adult donor aged 18-55 years. Sequenced material: peripheral blood, taken in a trial of Ad26.COV2.S vaccine versus placebo. The TCR was taken from a person aged 18-60 years who received the Ad26.COV2.S COVID-19 vaccine or a placebo. This sequence joins TRBV5-6 and TRBJ1-5, with 8 bases aligning to TRBD1. This CDR3 is CASSLGGGTGIGPQHF. The DNA for the CDR3 is TGTGCCAGCAGCTTGGGGGGTGGGACAGGCATAGGGCCCCAGCATTTT.